This TCR beta chain was profiled in a study of vaccination effects on CD4 cells after COVID-19 (dated by TCRdb to between 2021 and 2024). Looking at the study overall: Each participant received two doses of an mRNA SARS-CoV-2 vaccine, either BNT162b2 or mRNA-1273. SARS-CoV-2 spike-specific CD4+ TCR repertoires from before and after mRNA vaccination were compared in COVID-19 convalescent patients and in infection-naive vaccine recipients. A total of 9 to 11 COVID-19 convalescent patients and a few SARS-CoV-2-naive healthy vaccine recipients were included in the full study. In the study, cultures from other donors were sequenced using the Oncomine TCR Beta short-read assay on an Illumina iSeq 100. General study outcomes and caveats: In healthy vaccine recipients, vaccine-induced clones were almost all SARS-CoV-2 mono-reactive, with only 1 of 255 cross-reactive with common cold coronaviruses. Marked clonal contraction was observed in both infection-induced and vaccine-induced clones at late post-vaccination timepoints, consistent with waning T cell responses. The study was limited by a small number of convalescent patients, and early post-infection timepoints were lacking.

From its cysteine to its phenylalanine, the CDR3 spans 15 amino acids. Only the CDR3 DNA stays, 45 bases, in frame from base 1. Trimming takes 3 bases off V and 6 bases off J; junction bases not matched to a gene: 6. Via the germline V gene, CDR1 is KGHSH and CDR2 LQKENI. Worth noting for this clone: What this receptor recognizes is not known. Base qualities are not provided; no much larger clone lies one nucleotide away.

In the ViraFEST assay, PBMC were stimulated with viral peptide pools, and TCR sequencing was then used to find antigen-specific CD4+ T cell clonotypes based on their expansion. After approximately eleven days of culture, CD4+ T cells were isolated with the EasySep CD4+ T cell isolation kit. The absence of prior SARS-CoV-2 infection in healthy vaccine recipients was confirmed by negative nucleocapsid antibodies before and after vaccination. Some 1.9 million PBMC per well were cultured with 10 ug/ml peptides in IMDM containing approximately 4.7% human AB serum, about 9.6 IU/ml IL-2 and gentamicin. On days 3 and 7, half of the culture medium was replaced with fresh IL-2-containing medium. Unless otherwise noted, each peptide stimulation condition was cultured in triplicate wells. PBMC were separated from whole blood using Ficoll-Paque Plus gradient centrifugation and were then either cryopreserved at -140C or used fresh. The overlapping peptide pools covered the spike proteins of SARS-CoV-2 as well as those of the common cold coronaviruses HCoV-NL63, HCoV-OC43 and HCoV-229E. The QIAamp micro DNA kit was used to extract genomic DNA from the cultured CD4+ T cells.

Library preparation used the immunoSEQ multiplex PCR assay. TCR beta CDR3 sequencing was performed on DNA from the cultured, isolated CD4+ T cells. The study's processing was this. Non-productive TCR sequences were removed and reads were trimmed to the CDR3 region, keeping CDR3s of at least 7 amino acids. The MANAFEST web app was used to identify antigen-specific clonotypes by comparing expansion in peptide wells with expansion in reference cultures. To be called positive, a clone needed expansion at FDR<0.05 compared with the reference and with all other wells, an odds ratio greater than 5, and a frequency greater than 0.1% in two replicate wells. Clonotypes significantly expanded in SARS-CoV-2 spike wells and in at least one common cold coronavirus spike condition were defined as cross-reactive. CDR3 similarity was assessed by Levenshtein distance with the stringdist R package, and unrooted trees were built with ape in R 3.6.1. TCRdb took this table from immuneACCESS and kept in-frame rearrangements with V and J called. Such tables lack part of the clones; where checked against another copy, unresolved V genes explain under half of the gap, and the rest is unexplained. V and J calls plus clone size are reproduced from that table; the DNA served to infer D and trimming. This sample gives 55,000 or so clones in total; 70% of them show up just once. The top ten hold 15% to 20% of the sample.

Sequencing used CD4+ T cells from PBMCs cultured with SARS-CoV-2 spike peptides, obtained before COVID-19 vaccination. The sample's cell subset or site label is to be understood as: SARS-CoV-2 spike overlapping peptide pool stimulation. Rearrangement joined TRBV18 to TRBJ1-2; TRBD1 matches 11 bases in the middle. The TCR was taken from a human donor who received a COVID-19 vaccine. In nucleotide form, the sequence is TGTGCCAGCTCACCGCCCGGACAGGGGGCGAATGGCTACACCTTC. The resulting protein is CASSPPGQGANGYTF.